This T cell receptor (beta chain) was recorded in a study of CD8 T cells in ankylosing spondylitis. Study observations and caveats: Earlier literature documents some of the motif variants in reactive arthritis synovial fluid and blood.

This clonotype was detected ten times or more. Its antigen is undetermined. The V end lost 6 bases, the J end lost 7 bases, and 13 bases lay between the germline ends. This CDR3 region has 13 residues. TCRdb re-called the 5' RACE reads through MiXCR, storing one row per CDR3 protein. The sample contains 250,000 to 350,000 distinct CDR3 sequences, around 20% of which appear only once. Sequenced sample: blood, either unsorted or a sorted T cell fraction (not recorded which). The clonotype originates from a male donor with ankylosing spondylitis or in good health (not recorded which). V gene TRBV12-3 or TRBV12-4 combines with J gene TRBJ1-5; D call uncertain. The CDR3 sequence is CASSFHGSQPQHF. In DNA, the CDR3 is TGTGCCAGCAGCTTCCACGGCTCCCAGCCCCAGCATTTT.